The rows below give T cell receptor beta chains drawn from one sample of a study of blood T cell repertoires in COVID-19. Assay: immunoSEQ multiplex PCR; the TCRdb copy retains only in-frame clones and omits some. This sample carries around 100,000 clones, 87% of them seen once, and the ten largest clones take more than 5%. Sequencing was done on a sample of peripheral blood. These receptors were collected from a human donor in a cohort sampled during active COVID-19. CDR3s include the opening cysteine and the closing phenylalanine or tryptophan. Fields, in order: V gene, clone size, D gene, J gene, CDR3 protein, CDR3 DNA. A D gene is named only where the DNA matches it firmly. A clone size is listed for some rows: how often the clone was seen (once, few, many), or a class if it is expanded.

TRBV5-5	-	TRBD1	TRBJ1-2	CASSPTPGQNYGYTF	TGTGCCAGCAGCCCTACACCGGGACAGAACTATGGCTACACCTTC
TRBV19	-	-	TRBJ2-6	CASSIFSPIRVSGANVLTF	TGTGCCAGTAGTATATTTTCTCCTATCAGGGTTTCTGGGGCCAACGTCCTGACTTTC
TRBV4-1	-	TRBD1	TRBJ1-2	CASSQDPGQINYGYTF	TGCGCCAGCAGCCAAGATCCGGGACAGATTAACTATGGCTACACCTTC
TRBV2	few	-	TRBJ1-3	CASRGDYSGNTIYF	TGTGCCAGCAGAGGGGACTACTCTGGAAACACCATATATTTT
TRBV7-9	-	TRBD1	TRBJ1-2	CASSLGTGDFYGYTF	TGTGCCAGCAGCCTAGGGACAGGGGACTTCTATGGCTACACCTTC
TRBV5-1	-	TRBD2	TRBJ2-5	CASSLDGTREETQYF	TGCGCCAGCAGCTTGGACGGGACTAGAGAGGAGACCCAGTACTTC
TRBV5-1	-	-	TRBJ2-3	CASSLDSLATDTQYF	TGCGCCAGCAGCCTGGACAGCCTAGCAACAGATACGCAGTATTTT
TRBV5-1	-	TRBD1	TRBJ2-1	CASSSDRSSYNEQFF	TGCGCCAGCAGCTCGGACAGGAGCTCCTACAATGAGCAGTTCTTC
TRBV5-6	once	TRBD1	TRBJ1-2	CASSLAGTGYGYTF	TGTGCCAGCAGCTTGGCCGGGACAGGCTATGGCTACACCTTC
TRBV6-6	-	-	TRBJ2-3	CASSYGRNTDTQYF	TGTGCCAGCAGTTACGGCAGAAACACAGATACGCAGTATTTT
TRBV6-6	-	-	TRBJ1-3	CASSYRWETGNTIYF	TGTGCCAGCAGTTACCGTTGGGAGACTGGAAACACCATATATTTT
TRBV6-1	-	TRBD1	TRBJ1-5	CASSERGGTAHSNQPQHF	TGTGCCAGCAGTGAAAGGGGCGGGACAGCCCATAGCAATCAGCCCCAGCATTTT
TRBV2	once	-	TRBJ2-7	CASSPARGISYEQYF	TGTGCCAGCAGTCCCGCCCGGGGAATCTCCTACGAGCAGTACTTC
TRBV29-1	-	-	TRBJ2-7	CSVEVARAEHYEQYF	TGCAGCGTTGAAGTCGCCCGAGCGGAACACTACGAGCAGTACTTC
TRBV25-1	few	TRBD1	TRBJ2-1	CASNQGARGYNEQFF	TGTGCCAGCAATCAGGGGGCTAGAGGATACAATGAGCAGTTCTTC
TRBV5-1	-	TRBD2	TRBJ2-5	CASTISGTSGETQYF	TGCGCCAGCACCATCTCCGGGACTAGCGGAGAGACCCAGTACTTC
TRBV5-1	-	-	TRBJ2-1	CASSWGVGGEYNEQFF	TGCGCCAGCAGCTGGGGCGTGGGAGGAGAGTACAATGAGCAGTTCTTC
TRBV6-5	-	-	TRBJ2-5	CASSPAGSLKTQYF	TGTGCCAGCAGCCCCGCGGGTAGCCTAAAGACCCAGTACTTC
TRBV4-2	-	TRBD2	TRBJ2-5	CASSQASGGGGQGETQYF	TGTGCCAGCAGCCAAGCTAGCGGGGGGGGAGGACAAGGCGAGACCCAGTACTTC
TRBV7-7	-	-	TRBJ1-3	CASSSGGSGNTIYF	TGTGCTAGCAGCTCCGGGGGCTCTGGAAACACCATATATTTT
TRBV10-1	-	-	TRBJ2-1	CASSPGIGEQFF	TGCGCCAGCAGCCCAGGGATCGGTGAGCAGTTCTTC
TRBV7-3	few	TRBD2	TRBJ2-1	CASSLMGGNYNEQFF	TGTGCCAGCAGCTTAATGGGAGGGAACTACAATGAGCAGTTCTTC
TRBV11-1	-	-	TRBJ1-2	CASSLGGTGVYGYTF	TGTGCCAGCAGCTTAGGAGGGACGGGAGTCTATGGCTACACCTTC
TRBV29-1	few	-	TRBJ2-2	CSAQGSPVGGGELFF	TGCAGCGCTCAAGGGAGTCCAGTGGGTGGCGGGGAGCTGTTTTTT
TRBV19	-	TRBD1	TRBJ2-3	CASSIGTGVSDTQYF	TGTGCCAGTAGTATAGGGACAGGGGTGTCAGATACGCAGTATTTT
TRBV11-2	-	TRBD1	TRBJ1-4	CASSLTLYGTGVEKLFF	TGTGCCAGCAGCTTGACTCTCTATGGGACAGGGGTTGAAAAACTGTTTTTT